Shown below are 13 T cell receptor beta chains from a single sample sequenced in a study of blood T cell repertoires in COVID-19. Using immunoSEQ multiplex PCR, the repertoire was profiled, and TCRdb retains in-frame clones only, with some absent. The data contain about 260,000 clones, 75% to 90% of them singletons. Source material: peripheral blood. The receptors were sampled from a man aged 25-45 years with active or convalescent COVID-19.

V usage is TRBV19 and J usage is TRBJ1-1, with D unresolved. From germline, CDR1 is LNHDA and CDR2 SQIVND (reference sequence). Trimming cost V 10 bases and J 1 base, with 19 bases left between them. This CDR3 is built from 15 residues. The CDR3 region has the DNA TGTGCCACTTCGATGGCGAAACCTAGGAACACTGAAGCTTTCTTT. Its protein is CATSMAKPRNTEAFF.

The chain joins TRBV6-5 to TRBJ2-5; D may be TRBD1 (6 bases). The CDR3 has 11 amino acids. The germline V and J ends were trimmed by 6 bases and 12 bases, with 14 bases remaining between them. Germline V gene sequence: CDR1 MNHEY, CDR2 SVGAGI. CDR3 sequence (DNA): TGTGCCAGCAGAGGACCCCAGGGGAAGTACTTC. Encoded protein: CASRGPQGKYF.

A remark on this clone: The sample contains more than one DNA sequence encoding this CDR3. The V call is TRBV5-1, the J call TRBJ2-3, with 9 positions matching TRBD1. This CDR3 comprises 15 residues. In germline, CDR1 is SGHRS, CDR2 YFSETQ. The V and J ends lost 2 bases and 0 bases, in that order; junction bases with no gene match: 1. CDR3 DNA: TGCGCCAGCAGCTTAGACAGGGGGAGCACAGATACGCAGTATTTT. It codes for CASSLDRGSTDTQYF.

V and J are TRBV4-3 and TRBJ1-2; D is ambiguous. The CDR3 has 16 residues. Trimming removed 6 bases at V and 0 bases at J, with 17 bases between. Per the germline V gene, CDR1 is LGHNA and CDR2 is YSLEER. The CDR3 DNA reads as TGCGCCAGCAGTGGGCAAACCCGAAGAGCTAACTATGGCTACACCTTC. It specifies CASSGQTRRANYGYTF.

The chain employs TRBV14 and TRBJ2-1; maybe TRBD1 (6 bases). Looked up from germline, CDR1 is SGHDN and CDR2 is FVKESK. The CDR3 is 13 amino acids. V lost 3 bases to trimming and J lost 9 bases, with 12 bases between them. The CDR3 bases are TGTGCCAGCAGCCAGAACAGGGTTGGTGAGCAGTTCTTC. Its protein product is CASSQNRVGEQFF.

The rearrangement links TRBV12-5 to TRBJ1-3, with TRBD1 as a possible D gene (5 bases). Trimming stripped 4 bases from V and 3 bases from J, with 13 bases between. Per the germline V gene, CDR1 is LGHNT and CDR2 is FRNRAP. CDR3 length: 15 residues. The CDR3 sequence: CASGSDNLNGNTIYF. CDR3 bases: TGTGCTAGTGGTTCGGACAATTTGAATGGAAACACCATATATTTT.

The V and J genes are TRBV6-2 or TRBV6-3 and TRBJ1-2, with TRBD1 matching over 8 bases. This CDR3 is built from 15 residues. The germline V gene has CDR1 MNHEY and CDR2 SVGEGT. The trim removed 2 bases at V and 2 bases at J, leaving 4 bases unmatched. Here the CDR3 DNA reads TGTGCCAGCAGTTACCCACGGACAGGGAACTATGGCTACACCTTC. Translated: CASSYPRTGNYGYTF.

The rearrangement links TRBV7-8 to TRBJ2-7; 10 positions agree with TRBD2. Per germline, CDR1 SGHVS and CDR2 FQNEAQ. The CDR3 contains 16 residues. The junction had 10 bases not matched to a gene; V was cut back by 5 bases and J by 3 bases. The CDR3 DNA reads TGTGCCAGCAGCCCAAATACCGGGACTAGCGTCTACGAGCAGTACTTC. Its protein is CASSPNTGTSVYEQYF.

This chain uses TRBV20-1 with TRBJ1-2; no firm D call. The CDR3 is made up of 10 amino acids. In germline, CDR1 is DFQATT, CDR2 SNEGSKA (reference sequence). V lost 6 bases and J 7 bases, leaving 9 bases between the germline ends. This CDR3 reads CSAQDGGYTF. The CDR3 DNA is TGCAGTGCCCAGGATGGTGGCTACACCTTC.

The chain uses TRBV18 and TRBJ2-1; TRBD2 matches at 14 bases. The V and J ends lost 6 bases and 9 bases, in that order; junction bases with no gene match: 16. Per the germline V gene, CDR1 is KGHSH and CDR2 is LQKENI. There are 18 residues in the CDR3. The CDR3 DNA reads TGTGCCAGCTCTCCTCAACGACTAGCGGGGGGGCAAGCCAGTGAGCAGTTCTTC. Amino acids: CASSPQRLAGGQASEQFF. The full variable domain, in which reference TRBV18 and TRBJ2-1 provide the parts outside the CDR3, is NAGVMQNPRHLVRRRGQEARLRCSPMKGHSHVYWYRQLPEEGLKFMVYLQKENIIDESGMPKERFSAEFPKEGPSILRIQQVVRGDSAAYFCASSPQRLAGGQASEQFFGPGTRLTVL.

V is TRBV4-2 and J is TRBJ2-3, with D perhaps TRBD2 (6 bases). Germline values: CDR1 LGHNA, CDR2 YNFKEQ. CDR3 length: 17 residues. V gave up 3 bases and J gave up 2 bases, with 18 bases separating them. CDR3 sequence: CASSQTEGYYSTDTQYF. CDR3 nucleotides: TGTGCCAGCAGCCAGACGGAGGGGTACTACTCCACAGATACGCAGTATTTT.

CDR3 DNA: TGCGCCAGCAGCTTACAGGCCACGAACACCGGGGAGCTGTTTTTT. It translates to CASSLQATNTGELFF. The chain links TRBV5-1 to TRBJ2-2, with a weak D call TRBD1 (5 bases). Germline V lookup: CDR1 SGHRS, CDR2 YFSETQ. V was cut by 2 bases and J by 0 bases, with 8 bases left in between. This CDR3 is built from 15 residues.

V is TRBV27 and J is TRBJ2-7; perhaps TRBD2 as D (5 bases). This CDR3 is 13 amino acids long. Germline CDR1 and CDR2: MNHEY and SMNVEV (reference sequence). V was cut by 3 bases and J by 7 bases, with 13 bases left in between. CDR3 sequence (DNA): TGTGCCAGCAGTTTTGCGGCACGCGGGGAGCAGTACTTC. Its translation: CASSFAARGEQYF.